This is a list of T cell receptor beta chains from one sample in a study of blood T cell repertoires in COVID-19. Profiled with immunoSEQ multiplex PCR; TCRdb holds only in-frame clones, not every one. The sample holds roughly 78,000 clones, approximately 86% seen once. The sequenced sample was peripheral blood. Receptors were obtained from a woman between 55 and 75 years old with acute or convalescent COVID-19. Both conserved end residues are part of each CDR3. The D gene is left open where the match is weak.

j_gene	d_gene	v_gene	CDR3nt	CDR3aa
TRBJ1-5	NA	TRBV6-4	TGTGCCAGCACCCCGTCCCCGGGACACCATAGCAATCAGCCCCAGCATTTT	CASTPSPGHHSNQPQHF
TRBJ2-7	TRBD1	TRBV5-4	TGTGCCAGCAGCCGTGGGACAGACTACGAGCAGTACTTC	CASSRGTDYEQYF
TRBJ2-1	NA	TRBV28	TGTGCCAGCAGTTCCGCTTCAGGGGCCACCTCCTACAATGAGCAGTTCTTC	CASSSASGATSYNEQFF
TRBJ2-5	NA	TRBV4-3	TGCGCCAGCAGCCAAGATTGGGCGGGATGGGAGACCCAGTACTTC	CASSQDWAGWETQYF
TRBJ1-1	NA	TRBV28	TGTGCCAGCAGTTTATTAGGAGGTGAAGCTTTCTTT	CASSLLGGEAFF
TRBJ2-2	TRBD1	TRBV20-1	TGCAGTGCTAGTAGGCGTCAGGGGGCTGGCGGGGAGCTGTTTTTT	CSASRRQGAGGELFF
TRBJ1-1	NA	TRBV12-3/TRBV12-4	TGTGCCAGCAGCCCGACGGGGAACACTGAAGCTTTCTTT	CASSPTGNTEAFF
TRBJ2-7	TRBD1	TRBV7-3	TGTGCCAGCAGCCAGAGGACTGGGACAGTACTCTACGAGCAGTACTTC	CASSQRTGTVLYEQYF
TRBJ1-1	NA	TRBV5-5	TGTGCCAGCAGCTTTCAGGGTGACACTGAAGCTTTCTTT	CASSFQGDTEAFF
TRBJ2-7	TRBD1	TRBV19	TGTGCCAGTAGTATTATGACAGGGGCTAACTACGAGCAGTACTTC	CASSIMTGANYEQYF
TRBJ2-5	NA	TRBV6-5	TGTGCCAGCAGCAGGGGGGTAGAGACCCAGTACTTC	CASSRGVETQYF
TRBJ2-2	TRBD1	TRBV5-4	TGTGCCAGCACCTTACAGGGGAGCTCCGGGGAGCTGTTTTTT	CASTLQGSSGELFF
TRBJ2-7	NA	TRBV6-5	TGTGCCAGCAGACCTATATTCTCGGGGTACGAGCAGTACTTC	CASRPIFSGYEQYF